The T cell receptor beta chain described here comes from a study of identical twins. Findings and caveats of the study: For out-of-frame beta sequences, excess twin sharing was weaker.

As to this clonotype: Its target is not known.

Template switching added a universal primer binding site, and final cDNA carried unique molecular identifiers. TCRdb recomputed calls from the 5' RACE reads with MiXCR, one row per CDR3 protein. The table shows around 680,000 distinct CDR3 sequences, with 8.6% occurring only once. This CDR3 has 15 residues. V dropped 4 bases and J dropped 4; count of bases not matched to a gene: 5. Germline V gene lookup returns CDR1 SGHAT and CDR2 FQNNGV. The data also belong to a second study, concerning yellow fever vaccine responses in identical twins. Per that study: Vaccine-induced T cell responses in twins were reportedly observed to appear partly convergent, partly personalized.

The rearrangement joins TRBV11-2 to TRBJ2-2; 8 bases fit TRBD2. The sample comprised PBMCs. The source of this sequence is a woman younger than 30 in good health. The CDR3 nucleotides read TGTGCCAGCAGCTACGCGGGGGGACCCACCGGGGAGCTGTTTTTT. It yields the protein CASSYAGGPTGELFF. Full variable domain (outside the CDR3, taken from reference TRBV11-2 and TRBJ2-2): EAGVAQSPRYKIIEKRQSVAFWCNPISGHATLYWYQQILGQGPKLLIQFQNNGVVDDSQLPKDRFSAERLKGVDSTLKIQPAKLEDSAVYLCASSYAGGPTGELFFGEGSRLTVL.